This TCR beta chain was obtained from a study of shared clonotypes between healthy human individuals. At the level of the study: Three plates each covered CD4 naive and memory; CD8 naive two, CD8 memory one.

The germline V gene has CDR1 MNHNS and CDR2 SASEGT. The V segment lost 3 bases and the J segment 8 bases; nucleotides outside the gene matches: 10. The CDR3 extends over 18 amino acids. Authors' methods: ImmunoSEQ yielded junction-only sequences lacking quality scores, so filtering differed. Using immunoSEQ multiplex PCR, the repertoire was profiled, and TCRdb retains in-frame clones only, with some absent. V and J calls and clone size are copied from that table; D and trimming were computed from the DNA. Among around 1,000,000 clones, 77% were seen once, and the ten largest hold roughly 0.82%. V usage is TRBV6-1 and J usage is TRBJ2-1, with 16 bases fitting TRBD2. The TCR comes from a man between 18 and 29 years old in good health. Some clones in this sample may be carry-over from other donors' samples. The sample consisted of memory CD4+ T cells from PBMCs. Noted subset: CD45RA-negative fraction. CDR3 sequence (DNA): TGTGCCAGCAGTGAGTGGGGGACTAGCGGGAGGGAGAGCGATGAGCAGTTCTTC. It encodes CASSEWGTSGRESDEQFF.